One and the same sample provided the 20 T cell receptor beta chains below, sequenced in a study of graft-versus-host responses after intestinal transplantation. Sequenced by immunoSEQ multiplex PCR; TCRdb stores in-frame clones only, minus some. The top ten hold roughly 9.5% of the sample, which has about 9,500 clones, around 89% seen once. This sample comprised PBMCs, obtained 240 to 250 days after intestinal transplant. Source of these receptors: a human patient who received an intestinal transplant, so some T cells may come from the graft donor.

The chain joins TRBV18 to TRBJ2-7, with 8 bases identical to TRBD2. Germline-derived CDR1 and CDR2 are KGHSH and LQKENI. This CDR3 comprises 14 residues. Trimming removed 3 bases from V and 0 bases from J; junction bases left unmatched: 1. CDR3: CASSPSGSSYEQYF. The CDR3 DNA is TGTGCCAGCTCACCCAGCGGGAGCTCCTACGAGCAGTACTTC.

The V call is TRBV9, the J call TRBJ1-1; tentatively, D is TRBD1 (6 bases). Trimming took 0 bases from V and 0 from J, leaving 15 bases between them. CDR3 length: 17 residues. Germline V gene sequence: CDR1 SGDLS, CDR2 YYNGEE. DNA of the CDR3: TGTGCCAGCAGCGTAGGAGGACAGCTGAAGATGAACACTGAAGCTTTCTTT. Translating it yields CASSVGGQLKMNTEAFF.

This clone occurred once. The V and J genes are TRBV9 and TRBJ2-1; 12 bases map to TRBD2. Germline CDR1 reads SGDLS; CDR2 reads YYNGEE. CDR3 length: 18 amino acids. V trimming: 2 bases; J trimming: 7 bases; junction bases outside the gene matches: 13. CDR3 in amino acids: CASSVRGLTSGRGNEQFF. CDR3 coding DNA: TGTGCCAGCAGCGTCAGGGGATTGACTAGCGGGAGAGGGAATGAGCAGTTCTTC.

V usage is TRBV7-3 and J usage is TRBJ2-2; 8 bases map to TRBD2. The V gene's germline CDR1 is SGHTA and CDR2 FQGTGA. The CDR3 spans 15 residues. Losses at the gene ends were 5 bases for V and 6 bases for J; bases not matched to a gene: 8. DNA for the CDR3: TGTGCCAGCAGCACCGCGGCGGGGGGCGCCGGGGAGCTGTTTTTT. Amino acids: CASSTAAGGAGELFF.

Written as DNA, the CDR3 is TGCACCAGCAGCCAAGGTCCGGGACAGTCCTACGAGCAGTACTTC. It translates to CTSSQGPGQSYEQYF. The chain couples TRBV1 to TRBJ2-7; the table's D call of TRBD1 was not tested on the DNA. TRBV1 is termed a pseudogene. This CDR3 spans 15 amino acids.

In nucleotides, the CDR3 is TGCGCCAGCAGAACAGGGAAAGAGACCCAGTACTTC. Translation gives CASRTGKETQYF. This rearrangement joins TRBV10-1 to TRBJ2-5; perhaps TRBD1 as D (6 bases). Per germline, CDR1 WNHNN and CDR2 SYGVQD (reference sequence). V gave up 6 bases and J gave up 3 bases, with 8 bases separating them. This CDR3 comprises 12 residues.

In nucleotides, the CDR3 is TGTGCCAGCAGCGTAGTTGGTTGGGGGGTAGGCCGCGGCTACACCTTC. It codes for CASSVVGWGVGRGYTF. The genes are TRBV9 and TRBJ1-2, with a possible D match to TRBD1 (5 bases). V lost 0 bases and J 8 bases, leaving 20 bases between the germline ends. CDR1 is SGDLS and CDR2 is YYNGEE in the germline V gene. This CDR3 is 16 amino acids long.

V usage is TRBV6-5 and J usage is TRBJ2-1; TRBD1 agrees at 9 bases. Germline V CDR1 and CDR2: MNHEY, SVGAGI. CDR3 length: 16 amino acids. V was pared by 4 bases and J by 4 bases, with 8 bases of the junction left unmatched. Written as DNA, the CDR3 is TGTGCCAGCAGTTCTCCGTCGGGACAGGGATACAATGAGCAGTTCTTC. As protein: CASSSPSGQGYNEQFF.

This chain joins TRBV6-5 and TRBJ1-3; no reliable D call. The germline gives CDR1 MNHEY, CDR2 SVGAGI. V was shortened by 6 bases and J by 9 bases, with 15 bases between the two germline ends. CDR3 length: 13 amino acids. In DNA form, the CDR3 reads TGTGCCAGCAGACTCGGATTTATGTCCACCATATATTTT. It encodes CASRLGFMSTIYF.

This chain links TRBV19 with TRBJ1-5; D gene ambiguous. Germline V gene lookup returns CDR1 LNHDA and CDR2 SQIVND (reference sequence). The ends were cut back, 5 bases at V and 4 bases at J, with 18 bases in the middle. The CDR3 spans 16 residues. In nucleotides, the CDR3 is TGTGCCAGTAGTCGGGATCCGGAAATTTGGAATCAGCCCCAGCATTTT. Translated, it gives CASSRDPEIWNQPQHF. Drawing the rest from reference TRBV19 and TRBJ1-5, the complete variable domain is DGGITQSPKYLFRKEGQNVTLSCEQNLNHDAMYWYRQDPGQGLRLIYYSQIVNDFQKGDIAEGYSVSREKKESFPLTVTSAQKNPTAFYLCASSRDPEIWNQPQHFGDGTRLSIL.

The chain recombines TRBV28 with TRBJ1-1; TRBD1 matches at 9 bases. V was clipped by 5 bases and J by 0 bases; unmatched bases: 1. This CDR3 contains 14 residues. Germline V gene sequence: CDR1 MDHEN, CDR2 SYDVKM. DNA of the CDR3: TGTGCCAGCAGTCGGGACAGGGTGAACACTGAAGCTTTCTTT. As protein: CASSRDRVNTEAFF. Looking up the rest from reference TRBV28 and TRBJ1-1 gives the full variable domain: DVKVTQSSRYLVKRTGEKVFLECVQDMDHENMFWYRQDPGLGLRLIYFSYDVKMKEKGDIPEGYSVSREKKERFSLILESASTNQTSMYLCASSRDRVNTEAFFGQGTRLTVV.

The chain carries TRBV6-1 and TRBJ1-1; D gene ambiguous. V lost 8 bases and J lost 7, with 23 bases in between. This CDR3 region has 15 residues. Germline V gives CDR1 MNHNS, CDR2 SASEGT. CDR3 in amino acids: CASSLRVGKQNEAFF. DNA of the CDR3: TGTGCCAGCTCCCTCCGGGTGGGGAAGCAGAATGAAGCTTTCTTT.

In nucleotides, the CDR3 is TGTGCCAGCAGTTCAGCAACTAGTGAGCAGTTCTTC. It is translated as CASSSATSEQFF. This rearrangement joins TRBV6-5 to TRBJ2-1, with a possible D match to TRBD2 (5 bases). Germline V gene data show CDR1 as MNHEY and CDR2 as SVGAGI. The CDR3 loop spans 12 amino acids. V was trimmed by 4 bases and J by 9 bases, leaving 10 bases between them.

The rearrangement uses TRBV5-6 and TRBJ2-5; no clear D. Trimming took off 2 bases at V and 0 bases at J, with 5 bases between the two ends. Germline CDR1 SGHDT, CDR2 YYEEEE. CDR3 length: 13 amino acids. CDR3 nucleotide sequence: TGTGCCAGCAGCTTAACAAACCAAGAGACCCAGTACTTC. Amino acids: CASSLTNQETQYF.

The CDR3 bases are TGTGCCTGGAGTGTAGGCGACTATGGCTACACCTTC. This gives the protein CAWSVGDYGYTF. V is TRBV30 and J is TRBJ1-2, with D unresolved. There are 12 residues in the CDR3. V lost 0 bases, J lost 3 bases, and 5 bases lay in between. The germline V gene has CDR1 GTSNPN and CDR2 SVGIG (reference sequence). Filled out from reference TRBV30 and TRBJ1-2, the complete variable domain reads SQTIHQWPATLVQPVGSPLSLECTVEGTSNPNLYWYRQAAGRGLQLLFYSVGIGQISSEVPQNLSASRPQDRQFILSSKKLLLSDSGFYLCAWSVGDYGYTFGSGTRLTVV.

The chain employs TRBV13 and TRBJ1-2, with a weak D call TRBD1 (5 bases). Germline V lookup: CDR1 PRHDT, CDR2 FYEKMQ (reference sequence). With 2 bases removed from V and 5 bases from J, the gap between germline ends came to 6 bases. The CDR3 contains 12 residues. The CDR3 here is CASSLPGYGYTF. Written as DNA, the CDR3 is TGTGCCAGCAGCTTACCAGGGTATGGCTACACCTTC.

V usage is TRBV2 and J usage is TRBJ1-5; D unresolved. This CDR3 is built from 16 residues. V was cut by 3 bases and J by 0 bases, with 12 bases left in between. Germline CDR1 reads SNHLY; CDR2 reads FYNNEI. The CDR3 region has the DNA TGTGCCAGCAGTGATAGTGAACCTTATAGCAATCAGCCCCAGCATTTT. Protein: CASSDSEPYSNQPQHF.

Written as DNA, the CDR3 is TGTGCCAGTAGTATATACAGGGGCAGCTACGAGCAGTACTTC. Translating it yields CASSIYRGSYEQYF. The genes are TRBV19 and TRBJ2-7; 7 bases are a match to TRBD1. Germline assignment: CDR1 LNHDA and CDR2 SQIVND (reference sequence). CDR3 length equals 14 residues. Trimming cost V 2 bases and J 3 bases; bases outside gene matches: 4.

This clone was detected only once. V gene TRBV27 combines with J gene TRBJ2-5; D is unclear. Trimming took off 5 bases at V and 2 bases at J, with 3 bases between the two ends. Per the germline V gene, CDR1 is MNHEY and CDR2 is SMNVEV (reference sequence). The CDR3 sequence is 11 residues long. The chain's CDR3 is CASSLQETQYF. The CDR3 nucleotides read TGTGCCAGCAGTCTTCAAGAGACCCAGTACTTC.

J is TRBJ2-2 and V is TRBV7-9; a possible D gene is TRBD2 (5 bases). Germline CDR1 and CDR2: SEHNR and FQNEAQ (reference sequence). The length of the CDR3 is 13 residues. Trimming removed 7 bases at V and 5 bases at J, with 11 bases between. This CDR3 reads CASTQLGTGELFF. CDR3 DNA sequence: TGTGCCAGCACCCAACTAGGTACCGGGGAGCTGTTTTTT.